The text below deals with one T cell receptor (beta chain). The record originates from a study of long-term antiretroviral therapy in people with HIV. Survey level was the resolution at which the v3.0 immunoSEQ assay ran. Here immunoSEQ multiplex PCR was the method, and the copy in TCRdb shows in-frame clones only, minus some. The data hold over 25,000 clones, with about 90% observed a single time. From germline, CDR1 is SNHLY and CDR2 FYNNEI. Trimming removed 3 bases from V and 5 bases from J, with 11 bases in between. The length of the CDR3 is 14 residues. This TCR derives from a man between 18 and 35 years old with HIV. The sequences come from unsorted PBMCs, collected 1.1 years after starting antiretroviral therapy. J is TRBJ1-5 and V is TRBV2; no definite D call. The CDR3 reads CASSDIRRDQPQHF. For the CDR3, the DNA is TGTGCCAGCAGTGATATTCGACGCGATCAGCCCCAGCATTTT.